This T cell receptor beta chain was identified during a study of T-cell memory formation after mild COVID-19. Overall study findings and caveats: CD4+ contracting clones lay mainly in CM and EM, CD8+ ones in EMRA. The finding that pre-infection memory included some responding clones suggested that cross-reactive memory joined.

cDNA libraries for TCR alpha and TCR beta, carrying sample barcodes and UMIs, came from 5'RACE with constant-segment primers. TCRdb independently ran MiXCR on the 5' RACE reads; one entry per CDR3 protein. The table has over 250,000 distinct CDR3 sequences, 15% seen once. Germline CDR1 KGHDR, CDR2 SFDVKD. The CDR3 length is 14 residues. V was trimmed by 3 bases and J by 5 bases, leaving 11 bases between them. For this clonotype: Its target is not known.

The gene calls are TRBV24-1 and TRBJ2-3; D not certain. The sequenced material came from PBMCs or a T cell subset sorted from them (not recorded which). This receptor was taken from a man younger than 30 who had mild COVID-19 (a few samples of this study predate the infection). Cell type and time point are not known. As DNA, the CDR3 is TGTGCCACCAGTGATAGGTGGGTTGGAGATACGCAGTATTTT. This translates into CATSDRWVGDTQYF.